This entry is about one T cell receptor beta chain. Its target antigen remains unknown. No much larger clonotype is one base removed from it; base qualities were not supplied. The source of the sample is a study of cytomegalovirus exposure and HLA in healthy donors (dated 2017 in TCRdb). Regarding the study in general: An earlier analysis of roughly 500 of the donors reported roughly 300 Gb of sequence data and some 110 million unique TCR beta sequences obtained from 150 million to 200 million T cells. About 300 gigabases of sequencing data and roughly 90 million unique TCR sequences were included in an early release covering around 650 HLA-typed donors. Among the 398 genotyped donors, around 81% belonged to the genetic ancestry cluster associated with self-reported Caucasian donors. The aim of the study was to test whether cataloging public T cell receptors could identify signatures of past pathogen exposure. The study profiled the T cell repertoires of 666 subjects by immunosequencing and related them to cytomegalovirus serostatus. A separate validation cohort of 100 to 150 different subjects was used in addition to the roughly 700-subject first cohort. To predict cytomegalovirus infection status, the study brought together high-throughput TCR immunosequencing, statistical association of individual TCRs with disease status, and machine learning. A later analysis re-analyzed previously published TCR beta repertoires from 650 to 800 donors and added high-resolution HLA genotyping to study TCR occurrence patterns. In the later analysis, no new phenotypic data were used to find candidate immune exposures; instead, reliance was placed on TCR beta sequences and their occurrence across donors. To decide whether each TCR beta V gene segment behaved as functional or pseudogenic, an earlier analysis of approximately 590 of the donors relied on high-throughput TCR beta sequencing. Donor age, sex, ethnicity and CMV serostatus were collected together with the repertoire data. In a later genetic analysis, genome-wide SNP genotypes for about 55% of the roughly 700 donors were used, and that subset was treated as a discovery cohort. Every repertoire in the discovery cohort had been generated on one and the same sequencing platform. HLA typing covered class I and class II loci at four-digit resolution. The number of donors typed differed by locus, with roughly 629-640 for A, B, C, DRB1 and DQB1, roughly 520 for DQA1, 600 to 610 for DPA1, and 400 to 490 for DPB1. A handful of DR-DQ haplotypes were handled as single units for association and clustering because linkage in the cohort was strong. Among around 400 genotyped donors of the cohort, an average of around 240,000 unique TCR beta nucleotide sequences were sequenced per donor, roughly 18% of them non-productive. Summary of the overall study and its limitations: At a false discovery rate of 0.05, a later analysis linked 16,000 or so TCR beta sequences to specific HLA alleles. Compared with equally common non-associated chains, HLA-associated TCR beta chains in a later analysis were more clonally expanded and had lower generation probabilities. In a later analysis, TCR association rates were found to vary across HLA loci, with the most associated TCRs seen for DRB1 alleles and the fewest for HLA-C alleles. A total of 150 to 200 TCR beta chains were listed by the study as associated with cytomegalovirus. Immune exposure information for the cohort was limited to CMV serostatus. The authors suggested that the approach could potentially be extended to other disease states and immunological phenotypes. A later genetic analysis reported fewer N-insertions in productive TCRs among donors in an Asian-associated ancestry cluster than the approximately 670-donor mean. Sequencing depth was assumed to be roughly uniform across donors in the presence/absence analyses, though that assumption may not hold. A later genetic analysis associated a missense DCLRE1C variant with V-gene and J-gene trimming of TCR beta chains, and an independent cohort replicated the association. The cohort was sequenced for TCR beta chains only, and without alpha or paired-chain data the features that could be detected were limited. A cluster of highly shared sequence variants was judged likely to be a technical artifact of the sequencing pipeline. A few of the identified cytomegalovirus-associated TCR beta chains were confirmed in vitro to be specific for cytomegalovirus antigens. Cytomegalovirus status was reported to be diagnosed by the classifier with high specificity and sensitivity in both the original and validation cohorts. Assigning TCR associations to individual alleles was difficult when HLA alleles, especially DR and DQ, strongly co-occurred. Because counts were too low, roughly 17 rarely observed V segments, including chromosome 9 orphons, were left out of the earlier analysis of 500 to 750 of the donors. According to a later analysis, parvovirus B19, influenza, CMV and Epstein-Barr virus appeared linked to several top co-occurrence clusters. The 87-base-pair reads could not distinguish some IMGT-functional V segments, including TRBV6-2 and TRBV6-3, so those segments were excluded. Linkage disequilibrium might explain the correlated functional status among segregating V segments, but an unknown experimental factor could not be ruled out. Because some donors lacked HLA typing at each locus, the association tests relied only on the typed subset. According to a later analysis, most CMV-associated TCR beta chains appeared to be HLA-restricted, and the HLA associations seemed to be driven largely by CMV exposure. While some public TCRs were present in many individuals, most TCR sequences turned up only very rarely across donors. In an earlier analysis of around 600 of the donors, most TCR beta V segments were observed in productive rearrangements about 90% or about 30% of the time, broadly matching IMGT annotations. A further reported finding was that TCR beta sequences accurately predicted the HLA-A and HLA-B alleles for most subjects in the first cohort.

The V and J ends are trimmed by 3 bases and 0 bases, leaving 10 bases between them. CDR1 and CDR2 are read off the germline V gene as SGHRS and YFSETQ. Counted from cysteine to phenylalanine, this CDR3 has 16 amino acids. Here the CDR3 DNA is all that survives: 48 bases in frame from base 1. Libraries were made using the immunoSEQ multiplex PCR assay. For the multiplex PCR, a mixture combining 60 forward primers for TCR Vbeta segments and 13 reverse primers for TCR Jbeta segments was used. A multiplex PCR assay on genomic DNA amplified the CDR3 region of rearranged TCR beta genes. Amplified TCR beta libraries were sequenced as 87-base-pair reads on the Illumina HiSeq System. The published analysis was carried out like this. Across the 500 to 700 repertoires, a later analysis counted tens of millions of unique TCR beta chains, roughly 11 million of which were shared by at least two donors. Raw reads were error-corrected and collapsed into unique sequences with a nearest-neighbor algorithm that merged closely related sequences to remove PCR and sequencing errors. Alignment of CDR3 sequences to IMGT reference sequences was used to assign V, D and J gene segments. Each retained sequence needed at least a six-nucleotide match to both a V gene segment and a J gene segment. Rearrangements were classified as productive when the CDR3 lacked stop codons and remained in frame with V and J, and all other rearrangements were classified as non-productive. CDR3 was defined according to IMGT convention as the region running from the second conserved V-encoded cysteine to the conserved J-encoded phenylalanine. The earlier analysis of 500 to 600 of the donors excluded sequences that lacked an unambiguous match to a single V gene segment. An earlier analysis of roughly 590 of the donors called V segments functional above 56.7% productive rearrangements and segregating when the between-donor standard deviation exceeded 5%. A statistical classification framework was built for diagnosing cytomegalovirus status from the catalog of TCR beta chain sequences. A later analysis assigned V and J genes by comparing TCR nucleotide sequences with IMGT/GENE-DB human TR gene sequences. In a later analysis, CDR3 sequences and most-parsimonious VDJ recombination scenarios were assigned using the TCRdist pipeline. In a later analysis, each TCR beta chain was defined by its CDR3 amino acid sequence together with its V-gene family, and reads without a unique V-gene family were excluded. As a way to deal with suspected cross-contamination and a sequencing artifact, a later analysis dropped roughly 620 nucleotide sequences that were highly shared and had low generation probability. A later analysis calculated a clonal expansion index for each public chain from normalized within-repertoire ranks of inferred template counts. In a later analysis, generation probabilities were computed with a VDJ recombination model fitted to out-of-frame rearrangements, and the resulting probabilities were checked against IGoR. In a later analysis, TCR-TCR, TCR-HLA and TCR-CMV co-occurrence was scored with hypergeometric tests, and a repertoire-size bias correction was applied to TCR pairs. A later analysis estimated false discovery rates by permuting HLA or CMV assignments 20 times. A later analysis grouped co-occurring TCRs with DBSCAN, adding TCRdist sequence similarity when clustering within HLA-allele-positive subsets. Co-occurrence clustering excluded repertoires with fewer than 30,000 or more than 120,000 public chains, plus five with anomalous nucleotide sharing. TCRdb stores this immuneACCESS table with in-frame sequences only. Part of the clones is absent; in the studies checked, under half of the shortfall reflects unresolved V genes, and no reason is known for the rest. V and J calls and clone size are those listed in that table; D and trimming were worked out from the DNA. The sample table shows 150,000 to 160,000 clones, and roughly 80% are seen once. Of the sample, approximately 4% is held by the ten largest clones.

The cohort comprised around 700 healthy bone marrow donors. All cohort members were sampled while nominally healthy, although unrecorded immune exposures were likely present. The donor tested CMV seronegative, placing the donor among the 350 to 400 seronegative members of the cohort. A peripheral blood sample was provided by each donor, and peripheral blood mononuclear cells were used for TCR beta sequencing. Genomic DNA was extracted from the blood cell samples with the Qiagen DNeasy Blood Extraction Kit. Rearrangement joined TRBV5-1 to TRBJ2-6; TRBD1 is perhaps the D gene, given 5 matching bases. The sample comprised PBMCs. The source of this sequence is a woman aged 35 to 49 in good health and CMV-seronegative. The DNA reads TGCGCCAGCAGCTCTTACAGGATCTCTGGGGCCAACGTCCTGACTTTC. This codes for CASSSYRISGANVLTF.